Shown below are 17 T cell receptor beta chains from a single sample sequenced in a study of cytomegalovirus exposure and HLA in healthy donors. The PCR made use of 60 Vbeta and 13 Jbeta primers. Some clones are missing from TCRdb's copy, which holds only in-frame ones; the method was immunoSEQ multiplex PCR. The sample gives 160,000 or so clones, 87% of which show up once; 0.7% to 1% is in the top ten. The sequenced sample consisted of PBMCs. The source is a woman aged 30 to 39 in good health and CMV-seronegative.

In this sample, this clone turned up once. The rearrangement links TRBV5-1 to TRBJ2-5; D remains unclear. The V gene lost 4 bases and the J gene lost 0 bases, with 4 bases spanning the gap. This CDR3 contains 12 residues. From germline, CDR1 is SGHRS and CDR2 YFSETQ. CDR3 sequence reads: CASSPDQETQYF. CDR3 in DNA: TGCGCCAGCAGCCCCGACCAAGAGACCCAGTACTTC. Drawing the rest from reference TRBV5-1 and TRBJ2-5, the complete variable domain is KAGVTQTPRYLIKTRGQQVTLSCSPISGHRSVSWYQQTPGQGLQFLFEYFSETQRNKGNFPGRFSGRQFSNSRSEMNVSTLELGDSALYLCASSPDQETQYFGPGTRLLVL.

This chain joins TRBV10-1 and TRBJ2-3; 7 bases are a match to TRBD2. This CDR3 is built from 15 residues. CDR1 and CDR2 from the germline V gene are WNHNN and SYGVQD (reference sequence). V lost 3 bases to trimming and J lost 2 bases; unmatched junction nucleotides: 5. In DNA, the CDR3 is TGCGCCAGCAGTGACGGCGGGGGATACACAGATACGCAGTATTTT. Its translation is CASSDGGGYTDTQYF.

This chain connects TRBV14 to TRBJ2-5, with a tentative D call TRBD1 (6 bases). The CDR3 runs 11 residues. The germline V and J ends were trimmed by 5 bases and 5 bases, with 6 bases remaining between them. Germline V lookup: CDR1 SGHDN, CDR2 FVKESK. The CDR3 loop reads CASSRGETQYF. CDR3 coding DNA: TGTGCCAGCAGCAGGGGGGAGACCCAGTACTTC.

This rearrangement joins TRBV9 to TRBJ1-2; TRBD1 is a possible D gene (6 bases). From germline, CDR1 is SGDLS and CDR2 YYNGEE. Trimming stripped 3 bases from V and 3 bases from J, with 21 bases between. This CDR3 has 17 residues. CDR3 DNA: TGTGCCAGCAGCGCCAAACCTAACGAGGACAGCCACTATGGCTACACCTTC. Its translation: CASSAKPNEDSHYGYTF.

CDR3 DNA sequence: TGTGCCACCAGCGGACAGGGGGCCCACGAGCAGTACTTC. This sequence encodes CATSGQGAHEQYF. V and J are TRBV15 and TRBJ2-5; 11 bases map to TRBD1. The J call may not be correct, given that the DNA end is closer to TRBJ2-7. The CDR3 is 13 residues long. The germline gives CDR1 LNHNV, CDR2 YYDKDF (reference sequence).

J is TRBJ1-6 and V is TRBV19, with TRBD1 matching over 8 bases. The CDR3 consists of 13 residues. After removal of 8 bases from V and 6 bases from J, the junction contained 3 bases not matched to a gene. CDR1 is LNHDA, CDR2 SQIVND, per germline (reference sequence). The CDR3 sequence is CASSGQVNSPLHF. As DNA, the CDR3 is TGTGCCAGTTCGGGACAGGTTAATTCACCCCTCCACTTT.

The chain uses TRBV5-4 and TRBJ2-5; 10 nucleotides line up with TRBD1. The J call could be wrong; TRBJ2-7 is a better fit for the DNA end. Germline values: CDR1 SGHNT, CDR2 YYREEE (reference sequence). This CDR3 has 15 amino acids. CDR3 in amino acids: CASSLGQGAIYEQYF. The CDR3 DNA follows: TGTGCCAGCAGCTTGGGACAGGGGGCTATCTACGAGCAGTACTTC.

The rearrangement uses TRBV21-1 and TRBJ2-1; no check of the table's D call, TRBD1, against the DNA was made. TRBV21-1 corresponds to a pseudogene. There are 16 residues in the CDR3. This chain's CDR3 is CASSKVKKQGRNEQFF. The CDR3 coding sequence is TGTGCCAGCAGCAAAGTAAAGAAACAGGGCCGAAATGAGCAGTTCTTC.

The table lists this clone with a count of one. This chain connects TRBV7-2 to TRBJ2-1; TRBD2 matches 11 bases. V lost 5 bases to trimming and J lost 2 bases; unmatched junction nucleotides: 2. The CDR3 has 15 amino acids. Germline assignment: CDR1 SGHTA and CDR2 FQGNSA. As DNA, the CDR3 is TGTGCCAGCAGCCAGACTAGCGGGACCTACAATGAGCAGTTCTTC. It is translated as CASSQTSGTYNEQFF.

The rearrangement links TRBV28 to TRBJ1-2, with TRBD1 identical over 7 bases. The CDR3 runs to 15 residues. Unmatched junction bases numbered 10, after V lost 5 bases and J lost 4 bases. The germline V gene has CDR1 MDHEN and CDR2 SYDVKM. CDR3 sequence reads: CASSLTGKDVYGYTF. CDR3 DNA: TGTGCCAGCAGTCTGACAGGGAAGGATGTCTATGGCTACACCTTC.

V usage is TRBV11-1 and J usage is TRBJ1-4; D is perhaps TRBD1 (6 bases). Germline V gene data show CDR1 as SGHAT and CDR2 as FQDESV (reference sequence). This CDR3 has 14 residues. Trimming cost V 5 bases and J 4 bases, with 11 bases left between them. The CDR3: CASSHRAGNEKLFF. CDR3 DNA: TGTGCCAGCAGCCACAGGGCGGGTAATGAAAAACTGTTTTTT.

Points on this clone: Relative to the germline gene, one junction end is altered; a read error may explain this. The chain carries TRBV6-1 and TRBJ2-7; D is undetermined. Germline loops: CDR1 MNHNS, CDR2 SASEGT. CDR3 length: 13 amino acids. CDR3 loop: CASSELRSYGQYF. CDR3 bases: TGTGCCAGCAGTGAACTACGGTCCTACGGGCAGTACTTC.

The chain couples TRBV29-1 to TRBJ2-2; 8 positions match TRBD1. This CDR3 has 12 amino acids. Trimming removed 5 bases from V and 6 bases from J; junction bases left unmatched: 2. Germline values: CDR1 SQVTM, CDR2 ANQGSEA. As DNA, the CDR3 is TGCAGCGTTCAGACAGGGGCCGGGGAGCTGTTTTTT. Its protein product is CSVQTGAGELFF.

V is TRBV6-6 and J is TRBJ1-1; D might be TRBD1 (6 bases). With 11 bases removed from V and 0 bases from J, the gap between germline ends came to 22 bases. CDR1 MNHNY and CDR2 SVGAGI come from the germline V gene (reference sequence). There are 16 residues in the CDR3. The CDR3 region is CASELRPGAMNTEAFF. CDR3 nucleotide sequence: TGTGCCTCCGAACTCCGGCCAGGGGCCATGAACACTGAAGCTTTCTTT.

This rearrangement joins TRBV19 to TRBJ1-1; maybe TRBD1 (5 bases). V gave up 10 bases and J gave up 7 bases, with 10 bases separating them. The CDR3 spans 10 residues. The germline V gene has CDR1 LNHDA and CDR2 SQIVND (reference sequence). As DNA, the CDR3 is TGTGCCACCATGGGGGGTGAAGCTTTCTTT. It specifies CATMGGEAFF.

This clone was counted once. The V call is TRBV28, the J call TRBJ2-4, with D possibly being TRBD2 (6 bases). CDR1 and CDR2 (germline): MDHEN, SYDVKM. V dropped 4 bases and J dropped 7 bases, with 14 bases sitting between them. The CDR3 covers 14 residues. CDR3 nucleotide sequence: TGTGCCAGCAGTTCCCTGGAGGGGCTGAACATTCAGTACTTC. It translates to CASSSLEGLNIQYF.

The rearrangement joins TRBV14 to TRBJ2-3, with a weak D call TRBD2 (5 bases). This CDR3 region has 15 residues. The V and J ends lost 0 bases and 6 bases respectively, with 13 bases between them. Germline assignment: CDR1 SGHDN and CDR2 FVKESK. CDR3 loop: CASSQDMDRGDTQYF. CDR3 coding DNA: TGTGCCAGCAGCCAAGATATGGACCGCGGGGATACGCAGTATTTT. Looking up the rest from reference TRBV14 and TRBJ2-3 gives the full variable domain: EAGVTQFPSHSVIEKGQTVTLRCDPISGHDNLYWYRRVMGKEIKFLLHFVKESKQDESGMPNNRFLAERTGGTYSTLKVQPAELEDSGVYFCASSQDMDRGDTQYFGPGTRLTVL.